This passage covers 21 T cell receptor beta chains from one sample sequenced in a study of blood T cell repertoires in COVID-19. Clones were sequenced by immunoSEQ multiplex PCR, and TCRdb holds only the in-frame ones, with some missing. The sample has around 180,000 clones, 70% to 90% seen once; the top ten hold roughly 4.2%. The sample taken for sequencing was peripheral blood. These receptors originate from a woman in her thirties with acute or convalescent COVID-19.

The V and J genes are TRBV28 and TRBJ1-6; 7 positions match TRBD1. Germline CDR1 reads MDHEN; CDR2 reads SYDVKM. CDR3 size: 14 residues. V was clipped by 6 bases and J by 8 bases; unmatched bases: 7. This chain's CDR3 is CASRFTGVDSPLHF. The CDR3 DNA reads as TGTGCCAGCAGATTCACAGGGGTGGATTCACCCCTCCACTTT.

The rearrangement links TRBV7-6 to TRBJ2-1; 8 bases are shared with TRBD1. The J segment lost 3 bases and the V segment lost 5 bases, leaving 6 bases of the junction unmatched. The CDR3 is 15 residues long. The germline V gene has CDR1 SGHVS and CDR2 FNYEAQ. The CDR3 here is CASSPATGVYNEQFF. In nucleotides, the CDR3 is TGTGCCAGCAGCCCCGCGACAGGGGTCTACAATGAGCAGTTCTTC.

The chain has TRBV6-5 and TRBJ2-7; 8 nucleotides agree with TRBD2. The V gene's germline CDR1 is MNHEY and CDR2 SVGAGI. Germline trimming cut 6 bases from V and 5 bases from J; bases unmatched to any gene: 12. The CDR3 covers 15 residues. CDR3 DNA: TGTGCCAGCAGACGTAGCGGGATTGCGTTCCACGAGCAGTACTTC. This encodes CASRRSGIAFHEQYF.

The chain joins TRBV28 to TRBJ2-5; TRBD2 matches 8 bases. The CDR3 length is 17 residues. V lost 6 bases and J lost 5; bases outside the gene matches: 17. The germline V gene encodes CDR1 MDHEN and CDR2 SYDVKM. The CDR3 spells CASSVVGREVNEETQYF. The DNA of the CDR3 is TGTGCCAGCAGCGTCGTGGGGCGGGAGGTCAACGAGGAGACCCAGTACTTC.

The V and J genes are TRBV5-4 and TRBJ2-7, with 11 bases identical to TRBD2. The germline gives CDR1 SGHNT, CDR2 YYREEE (reference sequence). V shed 3 bases and J 6 bases; nucleotides not matched to a gene: 8. The CDR3 contains 15 residues. This CDR3 reads CASSSRGTSGVEQYF. CDR3 DNA sequence: TGTGCCAGCAGCTCCCGGGGGACTAGCGGAGTCGAGCAGTACTTC. The full variable domain, its missing parts supplied by reference TRBV5-4 and TRBJ2-7, is ETGVTQSPTHLIKTRGQQVTLRCSSQSGHNTVSWYQQALGQGPQFIFQYYREEENGRGNFPPRFSGLQFPNYSSELNVNALELDDSALYLCASSSRGTSGVEQYFGPGTRLTVT.

The chain employs TRBV18 and TRBJ2-2; D is uncertain. Germline CDR1 reads KGHSH; CDR2 reads LQKENI. The CDR3 has 15 amino acids. V gave up 1 base and J gave up 2 bases, with 8 bases separating them. The chain's CDR3 is CASSPRAANTGELFF. The CDR3 nucleotides are TGTGCCAGCTCACCACGGGCAGCTAACACCGGGGAGCTGTTTTTT.

CDR3 residues: CASSFSVQREQYF. CDR3 nucleotides: TGTGCCAGCAGTTTTAGTGTCCAGAGGGAGCAGTACTTC. J is TRBJ2-7 and V is TRBV12-3 or TRBV12-4, with D hard to call. The germline V and J ends were trimmed by 3 bases and 7 bases, with 13 bases remaining between them. The CDR3 spans 13 residues.

The chain recombines TRBV14 with TRBJ2-2; D possibly corresponds to TRBD2 (6 bases). Germline V gives CDR1 SGHDN, CDR2 FVKESK. Trimming removed 3 bases at V and 7 bases at J, with 12 bases between. The CDR3 extends over 14 amino acids. This CDR3 is CASSHKGLFGELFF. DNA for the CDR3: TGTGCCAGCAGCCATAAGGGACTTTTCGGGGAGCTGTTTTTT.

The gene calls are TRBV2 and TRBJ1-1; D call uncertain. The CDR3 sequence is 13 residues long. The ends were cut back, 8 bases at V and 2 bases at J, with 12 bases in the middle. In germline, CDR1 is SNHLY, CDR2 FYNNEI. For the CDR3, the DNA is TGTGCCAGCGTCGTCGATAGAAACACTGAAGCTTTCTTT. Residues: CASVVDRNTEAFF.

This chain joins TRBV5-4 and TRBJ2-2; the match to TRBD2 covers 11 bases. The CDR3 length is 14 residues. Germline CDR1 SGHNT, CDR2 YYREEE (reference sequence). V was clipped by 7 bases and J by 6 bases; unmatched bases: 5. CDR3 in DNA: TGTGCCAGCCGCACTAGCGGGAGCGCCGGGGAGCTGTTTTTT. Residues: CASRTSGSAGELFF.

V gene TRBV7-9 combines with J gene TRBJ1-2; the D is unclear. This CDR3 comprises 15 residues. Germline V lookup: CDR1 SEHNR, CDR2 FQNEAQ (reference sequence). V was clipped by 2 bases and J by 7 bases, with 17 bases between them. The CDR3 region is CASSLLQGRGVGYTF. CDR3 sequence (DNA): TGTGCCAGCAGCTTACTACAAGGCCGAGGTGTTGGCTACACCTTC.

The V call is TRBV6-6, the J call TRBJ1-3, with D maybe TRBD1 (5 bases). Germline V gene data show CDR1 as MNHNY and CDR2 as SVGAGI (reference sequence). The CDR3 length is 14 residues. V lost 4 bases, J lost 6 bases, and 13 bases lay in between. The CDR3: CASSFGASVNTIYF. Here the CDR3 DNA reads TGTGCCAGCAGTTTTGGGGCTTCGGTAAACACCATATATTTT.

The rearrangement links TRBV7-9 to TRBJ1-2; TRBD1 aligns across 7 bases. V lost 4 bases, J lost 8 bases, and 7 bases stayed unmatched. The CDR3 has 13 amino acids. Per germline, CDR1 SEHNR and CDR2 FQNEAQ (reference sequence). The CDR3 sequence is CASSYTGEYGYTF. Here the CDR3 DNA reads TGTGCCAGCAGCTATACAGGGGAATACGGCTACACCTTC. The full variable domain, rest sourced from reference TRBV7-9 and TRBJ1-2, is DTGVSQNPRHKITKRGQNVTFRCDPISEHNRLYWYRQTLGQGPEFLTYFQNEAQLEKSRLLSDRFSAERPKGSFSTLEIQRTEQGDSAMYLCASSYTGEYGYTFGSGTRLTVV.

The CDR3 sequence: CASSPRSQPQHF. In DNA, the CDR3 is TGCGCCAGCAGTCCTCGGTCCCAGCCCCAGCATTTT. The chain employs TRBV23-1 and TRBJ1-5; D is unresolved. TRBV23-1 is annotated as an ORF whose role is uncertain. This CDR3 contains 12 residues. Between the trimmed V and J ends, which lost 4 bases and 7 bases, there was a span of 8 bases.

The chain links TRBV27 to TRBJ1-2; the match to TRBD1 covers 8 bases. CDR3 length: 17 residues. Germline CDR1 MNHEY, CDR2 SMNVEV (reference sequence). J lost 2 bases, V lost 9 bases, and 17 bases had no gene match. The CDR3 protein is CARNADSRDRRNYGYTF. The CDR3 coding sequence is TGTGCCAGAAACGCCGATAGCCGGGACAGGCGGAACTATGGCTACACCTTC.

This clone was detected only once. The CDR3 nucleotides read TGTGCCAGCAGCACCAGGGGCGGCGAGACCCAGTACTTC. Its translation: CASSTRGGETQYF. The chain is built from TRBV7-2 and TRBJ2-5; perhaps TRBD1 as D (6 bases). From germline, CDR1 is SGHTA and CDR2 FQGNSA. CDR3 length: 13 amino acids. Trimming pared 5 bases from V and 5 bases from J, leaving 12 bases between.

The gene calls are TRBV7-2 and TRBJ2-1, with 10 bases aligning to TRBD2. Germline CDR1 SGHTA, CDR2 FQGNSA. This CDR3 has 15 amino acids. Germline trimming cut 5 bases from V and 8 bases from J; bases unmatched to any gene: 9. The CDR3 here is CASSRSGREVHEQFF. The CDR3 DNA sequence: TGTGCCAGCAGCCGGAGCGGGAGGGAGGTCCATGAGCAGTTCTTC.

This clone has only one observation. CDR3 amino acids: CAISGDSFYTF. The CDR3, as DNA: TGTGCCATCAGCGGCGACAGCTTCTACACCTTC. The gene calls are TRBV10-3 and TRBJ1-2; D perhaps matches TRBD1 (5 bases). Germline V gene data show CDR1 as ENHRY and CDR2 as SYGVKD. V lost 6 bases and J 10 bases, leaving 12 bases between the germline ends. This CDR3 has 11 residues.

V usage is TRBV18 and J usage is TRBJ2-2; 9 nucleotides align to TRBD1. Germline CDR1 KGHSH, CDR2 LQKENI. This CDR3 spans 14 amino acids. The trim removed 2 bases at V and 6 bases at J, leaving 1 base unmatched. Here the CDR3 reads CASSPNRGPGELFF. CDR3 DNA sequence: TGTGCCAGCTCACCAAACAGGGGGCCCGGGGAGCTGTTTTTT.

This chain joins TRBV21-1 and TRBJ2-4; the table's D call TRBD1 went unverified against the DNA. TRBV21-1 counts as a pseudogene. The CDR3 totals 17 residues. CDR3 coding DNA: TGTGCCAGCAGCACCTGGACAGGGGGCCTAGCCAAAAACATTCAGTACTTC. This sequence encodes CASSTWTGGLAKNIQYF.

The chain joins TRBV5-6 to TRBJ1-2; D is unresolved. V was clipped by 1 base and J by 9 bases, with 13 bases between them. Germline assignment: CDR1 SGHDT and CDR2 YYEEEE. This CDR3 has 13 residues. The CDR3 loop reads CASSLTVGDRYTF. CDR3 sequence (DNA): TGTGCCAGCAGCTTGACCGTGGGCGATCGCTACACCTTC.